Sequencing of this TCR beta chain was carried out in a study of control samples from healthy donors and cancer patients. Germline lookup yields CDR1 MDHEN and CDR2 SYDVKM. CDR3 length equals 14 residues. V lost 2 bases and J 6 bases, leaving 13 bases between the germline ends. The data were produced by immunoSEQ multiplex PCR, yet TCRdb's version contains in-frame clones alone and is incomplete. This sample carries more than 110,000 clones, approximately 92% of them seen once, and the ten largest clones take about 11%. This clone was detected once. The genes are TRBV28 and TRBJ1-1; possible D gene TRBD1, 5 bases. The source of this sequence is a man aged 25 to 45 in good health. Sample: blood. DNA for the CDR3: TGTGCCAGCAGTTTAGACGGGGCATGGTCTGAAGCTTTCTTT. It codes for CASSLDGAWSEAFF.